Shown below are 20 T cell receptor beta chains from a single sample sequenced in a study of blood T cells in healthy people across ages. The second PCR ran about 6 to 12 cycles with a sample-barcoded 5' primer and J-beta primers. One entry per CDR3 protein results from TCRdb running MiXCR on the 5' RACE reads. The sample has around 400,000 distinct CDR3 sequences, about 55% seen once. The specimen sequenced was blood. Receptors were obtained from a man aged 60 to 69 in good health.

The chain links TRBV9 to TRBJ1-1; D unresolved. Between the trimmed V and J ends, which lost 0 bases and 1 base, there was a span of 10 bases. Germline CDR1 reads SGDLS; CDR2 reads YYNGEE. This CDR3 region has 15 residues. The CDR3 DNA sequence: TGTGCCAGCAGCGTAGCCTCGGGTTCGAACACTGAAGCTTTCTTT. It translates to CASSVASGSNTEAFF.

This clonotype was observed at least ten times. The V call is TRBV6-5, the J call TRBJ1-6, with D maybe TRBD1 (5 bases). CDR1 is MNHEY and CDR2 is SVGAGI in the germline V gene. CDR3 length: 17 residues. V gave up 3 bases and J gave up 5 bases, with 17 bases separating them. The CDR3 region is CASSYDYAGVDNSPLHF. The CDR3 DNA reads as TGTGCCAGCAGTTATGATTACGCGGGGGTGGATAATTCACCCCTCCACTTT.

This clonotype has a handful of counts. This rearrangement joins TRBV5-6 to TRBJ2-5; D unresolved. The DNA matches TRBJ2-7 better at its end, which makes the J call doubtful. Germline V gene sequence: CDR1 SGHDT, CDR2 YYEEEE. The CDR3 contains 14 residues. The CDR3 spells CASSFLSRPHEQYF. The CDR3 region has the DNA TGTGCCAGCAGCTTTTTATCCAGGCCTCACGAGCAGTACTTC.

This rearrangement joins TRBV5-1 to TRBJ2-7; D might be TRBD2 (6 bases). Germline CDR1 SGHRS, CDR2 YFSETQ. The CDR3 extends over 15 amino acids. Trimming took off 1 base at V and 3 bases at J, with 14 bases between the two ends. The chain's CDR3 is CASSLTTGGNYEQYF. The CDR3 DNA is TGCGCCAGCAGCTTGACTACTGGCGGGAACTACGAGCAGTACTTC. Together with reference TRBV5-1 and TRBJ2-7, the CDR3 gives the full variable domain: KAGVTQTPRYLIKTRGQQVTLSCSPISGHRSVSWYQQTPGQGLQFLFEYFSETQRNKGNFPGRFSGRQFSNSRSEMNVSTLELGDSALYLCASSLTTGGNYEQYFGPGTRLTVT.

This chain uses TRBV6-2 or TRBV6-3 with TRBJ2-7; D perhaps matches TRBD1 (5 bases). V was shortened by 2 bases and J by 3 bases, with 14 bases between the two germline ends. This CDR3 contains 15 residues. Germline CDR1 reads MNHEY; CDR2 reads SVGEGT. CDR3 protein: CASSYTRETDYEQYF. The CDR3 DNA reads as TGTGCCAGCAGTTACACCAGGGAAACGGACTACGAGCAGTACTTC.

The chain uses TRBV27 and TRBJ2-3, with 11 bases identical to TRBD2. Trimming at V came to 6 bases and at J to 3 bases, leaving 8 bases not matched to a gene. CDR3 length: 16 amino acids. Germline assignment: CDR1 MNHEY and CDR2 SMNVEV (reference sequence). CDR3 protein: CASSPTSGMATDTQYF. The CDR3 nucleotides are TGTGCCAGCAGCCCGACTAGCGGGATGGCTACAGATACGCAGTATTTT.

The chain couples TRBV7-6 to TRBJ2-1; the D is unclear. The J call may not be correct, given that the DNA end is closer to TRBJ2-7. This CDR3 is built from 15 residues. Germline V gives CDR1 SGHVS, CDR2 FNYEAQ. This CDR3 reads CASSLNSAAYNEQYF. The CDR3 DNA reads TGTGCCAGCAGCTTGAACTCGGCGGCCTACAATGAGCAGTACTTC.

This clonotype was seen only a few times. The junction departs from the called germline gene at one end, perhaps through a read error. This rearrangement joins TRBV11-1 to TRBJ2-5; D may be TRBD2 (7 bases). The tail of the sequence fits TRBJ2-7 better, so the J call may be wrong. The germline gives CDR1 SGHAT, CDR2 FQDESV (reference sequence). The CDR3 has 18 amino acids. CDR3 loop: CASSLAGGTRTRTYEQYF. The CDR3 bases are TGTGCCAGCAGTTTAGCGGGTGGGACACGGACTAGGACCTACGAGCAGTACTTC.

This rearrangement joins TRBV2 to TRBJ2-1; D may be TRBD1 (6 bases). Germline-derived CDR1 and CDR2 are SNHLY and FYNNEI. The length of the CDR3 is 12 residues. V was cut by 6 bases and J by 6 bases, with 9 bases left in between. Written as DNA, the CDR3 is TGTGCCAGCAGCAACAGGGTCAATGAGCAGTTCTTC. Protein: CASSNRVNEQFF.

This rearrangement joins TRBV2 to TRBJ2-1, with 7 bases identical to TRBD2. The trim removed 3 bases at V and 5 bases at J, leaving 4 bases unmatched. Germline values: CDR1 SNHLY, CDR2 FYNNEI. The CDR3 totals 14 residues. Here the CDR3 DNA reads TGTGCCAGCAGTGAGCGGGGGAATAACAATGAGCAGTTCTTC. Residues: CASSERGNNNEQFF.

The chain employs TRBV12-3 or TRBV12-4 and TRBJ2-7, with D tentatively TRBD1 (6 bases). The CDR3 covers 15 residues. The V gene lost 0 bases and the J gene lost 2 bases, with 11 bases spanning the gap. The CDR3 sequence: CASSLARGLAYEQYF. The CDR3 coding sequence is TGTGCCAGCAGTTTAGCCAGGGGCCTGGCCTACGAGCAGTACTTC.

In regard to this clonotype: A much larger clone lies one base from this, so it may be a read error. The rearrangement uses TRBV2 and TRBJ2-5; 9 bases match TRBD1. CDR3 length equals 12 residues. Germline V gene lookup returns CDR1 SNHLY and CDR2 FYNNEI. V dropped 6 bases and J dropped 7; count of bases not matched to a gene: 3. This chain's CDR3 is CASRGQGMTQYF. For the CDR3, the DNA is TGTGCCAGCAGAGGACAGGGGATGACCCAGTACTTC.

This clonotype was detected a few times. The rearrangement uses TRBV5-1 and TRBJ2-6; D is perhaps TRBD2 (5 bases). The CDR3 is 14 residues long. Per germline, CDR1 SGHRS and CDR2 YFSETQ. The V and J ends lost 4 bases and 0 bases respectively, with 5 bases between them. CDR3 loop: CASSGSSGANVLTF. For the CDR3, the DNA is TGCGCCAGCAGCGGGAGCTCTGGGGCCAACGTCCTGACTTTC. The whole variable domain, remainder taken from reference TRBV5-1 and TRBJ2-6, is KAGVTQTPRYLIKTRGQQVTLSCSPISGHRSVSWYQQTPGQGLQFLFEYFSETQRNKGNFPGRFSGRQFSNSRSEMNVSTLELGDSALYLCASSGSSGANVLTFGAGSRLTVL.

The gene calls are TRBV20-1 and TRBJ1-5; 8 bases map to TRBD1. The CDR3 loop spans 15 amino acids. J gave up 2 bases and V 6 bases, and 9 bases lay outside the gene matches. Germline V lookup: CDR1 DFQATT, CDR2 SNEGSKA (reference sequence). CDR3 DNA sequence: TGCAGTGCCCCTGAGCCGGACAGGGGCAATCAGCCCCAGCATTTT. Residues: CSAPEPDRGNQPQHF.

CDR3 DNA: TGTGCCAGCTCACCACTAGCCACAGGGGGCCCCGGAACTGAAGCTTTCTTT. This gives the protein CASSPLATGGPGTEAFF. The chain employs TRBV18 and TRBJ1-1; 9 bases agree with TRBD1. CDR3 length equals 17 residues. The V segment lost 1 base and the J segment 5 bases; nucleotides outside the gene matches: 11. Germline loops: CDR1 KGHSH, CDR2 LQKENI. Full variable domain (rest looked up from reference TRBV18 and TRBJ1-1): NAGVMQNPRHLVRRRGQEARLRCSPMKGHSHVYWYRQLPEEGLKFMVYLQKENIIDESGMPKERFSAEFPKEGPSILRIQQVVRGDSAAYFCASSPLATGGPGTEAFFGQGTRLTVV.

This clonotype was counted many times. The V gene is TRBV5-6, the J gene TRBJ2-7; possibly TRBD1 for D (6 bases). CDR1 SGHDT and CDR2 YYEEEE come from the germline V gene. Trimming shortened V by 0 bases and J by 1 base, and 20 bases separated the two germline ends. This CDR3 is built from 18 residues. In DNA form, the CDR3 reads TGTGCCAGCAGCTTGGAGGGTCCCGGGACAATGGGGTCCTACGAGCAGTACTTC. Protein sequence: CASSLEGPGTMGSYEQYF.

The chain joins TRBV10-1 to TRBJ1-2; D gene uncertain. Trimming took off 0 bases at V and 2 bases at J, with 7 bases between the two ends. The CDR3 consists of 14 residues. The germline V gene encodes CDR1 WNHNN and CDR2 SYGVQD (reference sequence). The CDR3 DNA sequence: TGCGCCAGCAGTGAGTCGCCAGGAAACTATGGCTACACCTTC. Translation gives CASSESPGNYGYTF.

The V gene is TRBV20-1, the J gene TRBJ2-4, with D unclear. This CDR3 is 14 amino acids long. Germline values: CDR1 DFQATT, CDR2 SNEGSKA (reference sequence). Deletions cut 4 bases from V and 13 bases from J, with 23 bases between. DNA of the CDR3: TGCAGTGCTACCCCGGGCAGTCAATCCCAGGAGCAGTACTTC. It encodes CSATPGSQSQEQYF.

This clonotype was seen more than once but under ten times. The chain has TRBV4-1 and TRBJ2-7; the D gene is possibly TRBD1 (6 bases). The germline V and J ends were trimmed by 0 bases and 4 bases, with 16 bases remaining between them. The CDR3 runs to 16 residues. In germline, CDR1 is MGHRA, CDR2 YSYEKL. CDR3 bases: TGCGCCAGCAGCCAAGATTGGAGGACAGCACCGTACGAGCAGTACTTC. It translates to CASSQDWRTAPYEQYF.

In DNA, the CDR3 is TGCGCCAGCAGCTTGCCCGGGGTAGGCTTCGAGCAGTACTTC. Its protein is CASSLPGVGFEQYF. This chain uses TRBV5-1 with TRBJ2-4, with D perhaps matching TRBD2 (5 bases). The J call is doubtful: the DNA matches TRBJ2-7 better. The length of the CDR3 is 14 residues. Germline-derived CDR1 and CDR2 are SGHRS and YFSETQ.